A single sample is the source of the 8 T cell receptor beta chains below, sequenced in a study of T cell changes during pregnancy in multiple sclerosis. Libraries were prepared by immunoSEQ multiplex PCR; TCRdb keeps only in-frame clonotypes and omits some of them. Among roughly 40,000 clones, approximately 90% were seen once, and the ten largest hold 0.95% to 1.5%. The sequences come from peripheral blood, collected before pregnancy. These receptor sequences come from a female donor with multiple sclerosis, enrolled in a pregnancy study.

The V call is TRBV7-2, the J call TRBJ2-5, with a weak D call TRBD2 (6 bases). The CDR3 is 14 residues long. The germline V gene encodes CDR1 SGHTA and CDR2 FQGNSA. The V gene lost 3 bases and the J gene lost 4 bases, with 12 bases spanning the gap. CDR3 nucleotide sequence: TGTGCCAGCAGCTTGTGGGGAGGCGGAGAGACCCAGTACTTC. Its translation: CASSLWGGGETQYF.

The chain is built from TRBV27 and TRBJ1-4, with TRBD1 identical over 8 bases. Germline lookup yields CDR1 MNHEY and CDR2 SMNVEV (reference sequence). This CDR3 is 15 amino acids long. Trimming cost V 3 bases and J 7 bases; bases outside gene matches: 7. CDR3 in amino acids: CASSFVRGPSEKLFF. In DNA form, the CDR3 reads TGTGCCAGCAGTTTCGTCAGGGGGCCCAGTGAAAAACTGTTTTTT. The full variable domain, completed using reference TRBV27 and TRBJ1-4, is EAQVTQNPRYLITVTGKKLTVTCSQNMNHEYMSWYRQDPGLGLRQIYYSMNVEVTDKGDVPEGYKVSRKEKRNFPLILESPSPNQTSLYFCASSFVRGPSEKLFFGSGTQLSVL.

J is TRBJ2-3 and V is TRBV10-1; 8 bases are a match to TRBD2. Trimming removed 0 bases from V and 2 bases from J; junction bases left unmatched: 10. The CDR3 totals 18 residues. Germline values: CDR1 WNHNN, CDR2 SYGVQD (reference sequence). CDR3 DNA sequence: TGCGCCAGCAGTGAGTCTACCTTGACTAGCGAACACACAGATACGCAGTATTTT. Translation gives CASSESTLTSEHTDTQYF.

This chain connects TRBV27 to TRBJ1-2; 8 bases match TRBD1. Germline-derived CDR1 and CDR2 are MNHEY and SMNVEV (reference sequence). V lost 5 bases and J lost 7; bases outside the gene matches: 12. The CDR3 has 15 residues. The CDR3 DNA sequence: TGTGCCAGCAGTCCGTTTAGCAGGGGGCAGGGTGGCTACACCTTC. It is translated as CASSPFSRGQGGYTF.

As DNA, the CDR3 is TGTGCCAGCAGTCCCGGACTAGCGGCCGGGGAGCTGTTTTTT. It encodes CASSPGLAAGELFF. The chain carries TRBV7-3 and TRBJ2-2; 10 bases are shared with TRBD2. The junction had 4 bases not matched to a gene; V was cut back by 6 bases and J by 6 bases. This CDR3 has 14 residues. The germline gives CDR1 SGHTA, CDR2 FQGTGA.

CDR3 DNA sequence: TGCGCCAGCAGCTTTACTAGCGGAGGCACGGGGGATACGCAGTATTTT. Translation: CASSFTSGGTGDTQYF. V and J are TRBV5-1 and TRBJ2-3; 8 positions match TRBD2. Trimming removed 2 bases from V and 6 bases from J; junction bases left unmatched: 11. The CDR3 covers 16 residues. CDR1 and CDR2 from the germline V gene are SGHRS and YFSETQ.

This chain connects TRBV5-1 to TRBJ2-7; 9 positions agree with TRBD2. V was clipped by 2 bases and J by 6 bases; unmatched bases: 9. Germline CDR1 reads SGHRS; CDR2 reads YFSETQ. The CDR3 is 15 residues long. The DNA of the CDR3 is TGCGCCAGCAGCTTAACAGCTAGCGGGACCGCCGAGCAGTACTTC. This encodes CASSLTASGTAEQYF.

The chain employs TRBV5-1 and TRBJ2-7, with 9 bases lining up with TRBD2. Germline V gene data show CDR1 as SGHRS and CDR2 as YFSETQ. The V and J ends lost 1 base and 6 bases, in that order; junction bases with no gene match: 5. CDR3 length equals 14 residues. The CDR3: CASSLLREGSEQYF. DNA for the CDR3: TGCGCCAGCAGCTTGCTGCGGGAGGGCTCCGAGCAGTACTTC.